This T cell receptor beta chain was sequenced during a study of shared clonotypes between healthy human individuals. Study at large: CD4 naive and CD4 memory each took three plates per donor, while CD8 naive took two and CD8 memory one.

CD4+ cells underwent separation, giving CD45RA+ naive and CD45RA-negative memory subsets. The authors ran the assay at deep level. Produced via immunoSEQ multiplex PCR; TCRdb's table is partial and in-frame only. Among around 510,000 clones listed, about 96% were seen once. Material: naive CD4+ T cells sorted from blood. Documented subset: CD45RA+ positively selected. The receptor was derived from a woman under 40 in good health.

CDR3 sequence: CASSGLAGVGGTDTQYF. DNA of the CDR3: TGTGCCAGCAGTGGACTAGCGGGAGTGGGCGGCACAGATACGCAGTATTTT. The chain joins TRBV25-1 to TRBJ2-3; the match to TRBD2 covers 12 bases. Germline V gene sequence: CDR1 MGHDK, CDR2 SYGVNS. The CDR3 extends over 17 amino acids. V lost 4 bases, J lost 1 base, and 6 bases stayed unmatched.